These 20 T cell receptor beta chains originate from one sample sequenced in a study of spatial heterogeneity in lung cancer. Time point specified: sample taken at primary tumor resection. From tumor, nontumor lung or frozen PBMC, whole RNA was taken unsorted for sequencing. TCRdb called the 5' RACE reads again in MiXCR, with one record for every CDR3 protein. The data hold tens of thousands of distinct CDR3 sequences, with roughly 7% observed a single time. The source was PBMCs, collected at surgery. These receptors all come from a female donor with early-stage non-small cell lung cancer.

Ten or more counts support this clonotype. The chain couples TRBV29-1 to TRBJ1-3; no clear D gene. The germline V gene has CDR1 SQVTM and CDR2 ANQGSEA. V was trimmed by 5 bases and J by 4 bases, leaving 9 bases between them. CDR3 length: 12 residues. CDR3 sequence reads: CSVLGRGNTIYF. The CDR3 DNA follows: TGCAGCGTTCTAGGACGGGGAAACACCATATATTTT.

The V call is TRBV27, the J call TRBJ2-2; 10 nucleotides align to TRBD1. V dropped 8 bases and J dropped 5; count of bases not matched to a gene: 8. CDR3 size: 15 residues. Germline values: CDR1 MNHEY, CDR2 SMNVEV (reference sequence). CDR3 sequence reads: CASGRDRGITGELFF. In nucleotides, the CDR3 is TGTGCCAGCGGGAGGGACAGGGGTATAACCGGGGAGCTGTTTTTT.

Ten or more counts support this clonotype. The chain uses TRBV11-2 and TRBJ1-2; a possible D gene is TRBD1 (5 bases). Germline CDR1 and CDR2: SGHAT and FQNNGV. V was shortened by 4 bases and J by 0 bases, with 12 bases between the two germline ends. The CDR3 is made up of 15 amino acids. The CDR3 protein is CASSSRQIPNYGYTF. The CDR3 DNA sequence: TGTGCCAGCAGCTCTCGACAGATTCCTAACTATGGCTACACCTTC. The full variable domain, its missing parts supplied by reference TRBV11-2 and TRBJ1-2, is EAGVAQSPRYKIIEKRQSVAFWCNPISGHATLYWYQQILGQGPKLLIQFQNNGVVDDSQLPKDRFSAERLKGVDSTLKIQPAKLEDSAVYLCASSSRQIPNYGYTFGSGTRLTVV.

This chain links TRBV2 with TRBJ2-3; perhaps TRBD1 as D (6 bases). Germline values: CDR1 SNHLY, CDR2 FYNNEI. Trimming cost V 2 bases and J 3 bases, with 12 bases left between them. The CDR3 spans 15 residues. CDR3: CASSETYRDTDTQYF. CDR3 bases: TGTGCCAGCAGTGAAACGTACAGGGATACAGATACGCAGTATTTT.

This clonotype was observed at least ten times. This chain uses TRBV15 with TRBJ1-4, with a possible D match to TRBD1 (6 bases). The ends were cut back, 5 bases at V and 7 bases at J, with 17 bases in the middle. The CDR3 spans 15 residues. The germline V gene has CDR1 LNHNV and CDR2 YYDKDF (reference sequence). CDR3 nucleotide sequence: TGTGCCACCAGCCTCGACGGGGGGCCTGGTGAAAAACTGTTTTTT. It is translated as CATSLDGGPGEKLFF.

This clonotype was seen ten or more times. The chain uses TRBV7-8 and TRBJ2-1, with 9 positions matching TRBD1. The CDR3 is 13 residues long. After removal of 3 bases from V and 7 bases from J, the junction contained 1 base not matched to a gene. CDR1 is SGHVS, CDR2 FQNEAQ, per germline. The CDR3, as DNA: TGTGCCAGCAGCTTCGGACAGGGGAATGAGCAGTTCTTC. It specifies CASSFGQGNEQFF.

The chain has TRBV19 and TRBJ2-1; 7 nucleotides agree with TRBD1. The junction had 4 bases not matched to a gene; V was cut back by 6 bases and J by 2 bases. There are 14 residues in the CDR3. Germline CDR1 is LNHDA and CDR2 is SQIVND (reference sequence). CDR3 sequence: CASRPQGTYNEQFF. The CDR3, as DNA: TGTGCCAGTAGGCCACAGGGGACCTACAATGAGCAGTTCTTC.

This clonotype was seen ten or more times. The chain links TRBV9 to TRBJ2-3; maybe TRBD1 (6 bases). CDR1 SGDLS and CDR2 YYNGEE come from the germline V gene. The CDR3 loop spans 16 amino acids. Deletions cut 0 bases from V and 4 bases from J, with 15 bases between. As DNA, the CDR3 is TGTGCCAGCAGCGTAGGGGTGGGGGCCATCGCAGATACGCAGTATTTT. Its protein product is CASSVGVGAIADTQYF. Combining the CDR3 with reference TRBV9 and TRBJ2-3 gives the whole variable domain DSGVTQTPKHLITATGQRVTLRCSPRSGDLSVYWYQQSLDQGLQFLIQYYNGEERAKGNILERFSAQQFPDLHSELNLSSLELGDSALYFCASSVGVGAIADTQYFGPGTRLTVL.

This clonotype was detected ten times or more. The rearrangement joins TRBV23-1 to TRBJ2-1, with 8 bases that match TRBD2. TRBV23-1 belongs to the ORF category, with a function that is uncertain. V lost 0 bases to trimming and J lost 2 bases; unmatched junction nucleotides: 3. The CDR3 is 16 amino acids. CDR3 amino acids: CASSQSGTRPYNEQFF. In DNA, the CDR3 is TGCGCCAGCAGTCAATCCGGGACTAGACCCTACAATGAGCAGTTCTTC.

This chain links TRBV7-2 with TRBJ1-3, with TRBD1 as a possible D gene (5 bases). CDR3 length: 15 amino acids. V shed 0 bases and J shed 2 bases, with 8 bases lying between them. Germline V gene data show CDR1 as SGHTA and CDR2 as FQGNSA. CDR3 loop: CASSLATTAGNTIYF. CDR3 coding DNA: TGTGCCAGCAGCTTAGCGACGACAGCTGGAAACACCATATATTTT.

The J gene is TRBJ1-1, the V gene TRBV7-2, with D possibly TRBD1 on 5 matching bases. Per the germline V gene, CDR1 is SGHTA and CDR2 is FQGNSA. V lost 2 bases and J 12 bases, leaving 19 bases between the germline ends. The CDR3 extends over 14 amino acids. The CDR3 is CASSLTAGRTKTFF. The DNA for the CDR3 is TGTGCCAGCAGCTTAACGGCAGGGAGGACAAAGACTTTCTTT.

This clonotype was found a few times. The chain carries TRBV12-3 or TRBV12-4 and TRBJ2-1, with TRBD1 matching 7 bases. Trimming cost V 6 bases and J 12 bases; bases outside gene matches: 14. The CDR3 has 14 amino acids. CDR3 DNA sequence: TGTGCCAGCAGCCAAACAAGAGGGGGCTCAAGGCAGTTCTTC. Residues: CASSQTRGGSRQFF.

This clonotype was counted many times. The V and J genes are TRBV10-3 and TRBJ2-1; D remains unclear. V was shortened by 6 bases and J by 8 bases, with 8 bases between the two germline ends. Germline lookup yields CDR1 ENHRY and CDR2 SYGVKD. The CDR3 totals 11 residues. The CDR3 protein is CAIREVDEQFF. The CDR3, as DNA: TGTGCCATCAGGGAAGTCGATGAGCAGTTCTTC.

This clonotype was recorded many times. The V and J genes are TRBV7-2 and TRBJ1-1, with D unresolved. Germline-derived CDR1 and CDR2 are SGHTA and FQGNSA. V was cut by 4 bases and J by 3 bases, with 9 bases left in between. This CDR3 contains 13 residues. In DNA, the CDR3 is TGTGCCAGCAGCTCCTACCCTGACACTGAAGCTTTCTTT. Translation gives CASSSYPDTEAFF.

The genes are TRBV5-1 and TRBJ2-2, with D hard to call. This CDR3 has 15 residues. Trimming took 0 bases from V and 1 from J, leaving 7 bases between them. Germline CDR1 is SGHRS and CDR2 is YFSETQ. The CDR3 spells CASSLGFLNTGELFF. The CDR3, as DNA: TGCGCCAGCAGCTTGGGCTTCTTGAACACCGGGGAGCTGTTTTTT. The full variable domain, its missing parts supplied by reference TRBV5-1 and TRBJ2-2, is KAGVTQTPRYLIKTRGQQVTLSCSPISGHRSVSWYQQTPGQGLQFLFEYFSETQRNKGNFPGRFSGRQFSNSRSEMNVSTLELGDSALYLCASSLGFLNTGELFFGEGSRLTVL.

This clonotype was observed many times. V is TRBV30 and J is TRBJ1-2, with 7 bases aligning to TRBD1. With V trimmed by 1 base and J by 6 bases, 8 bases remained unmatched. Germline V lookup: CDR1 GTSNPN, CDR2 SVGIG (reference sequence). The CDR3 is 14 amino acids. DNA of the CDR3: TGTGCCTGGAGTGCTGGGCAGGGGGTGGATGGCTACACCTTC. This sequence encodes CAWSAGQGVDGYTF.

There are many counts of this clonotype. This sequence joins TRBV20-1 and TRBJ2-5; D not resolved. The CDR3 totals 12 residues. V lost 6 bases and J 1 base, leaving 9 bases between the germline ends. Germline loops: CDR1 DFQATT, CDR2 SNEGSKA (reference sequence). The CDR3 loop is CSARRAQETQYF. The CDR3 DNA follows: TGCAGTGCACGCCGGGCCCAAGAGACCCAGTACTTC.

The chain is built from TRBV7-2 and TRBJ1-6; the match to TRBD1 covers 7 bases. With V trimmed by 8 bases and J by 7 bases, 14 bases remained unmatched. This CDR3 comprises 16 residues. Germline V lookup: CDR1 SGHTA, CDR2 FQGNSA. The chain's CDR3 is CASPLAPGTVNSPLHF. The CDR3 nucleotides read TGTGCCAGCCCTCTCGCCCCAGGGACAGTGAATTCACCCCTCCACTTT.

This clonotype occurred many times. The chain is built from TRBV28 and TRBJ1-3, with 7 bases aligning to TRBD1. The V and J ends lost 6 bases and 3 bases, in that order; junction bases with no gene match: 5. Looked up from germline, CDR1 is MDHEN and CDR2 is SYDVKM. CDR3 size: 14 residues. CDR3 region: CASRRQGLGNTIYF. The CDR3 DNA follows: TGTGCCAGCAGAAGACAGGGCCTTGGAAACACCATATATTTT.

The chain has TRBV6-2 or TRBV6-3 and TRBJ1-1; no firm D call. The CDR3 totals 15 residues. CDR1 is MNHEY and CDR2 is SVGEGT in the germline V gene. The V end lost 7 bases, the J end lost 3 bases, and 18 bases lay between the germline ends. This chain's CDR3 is CASTSGSRMDTEAFF. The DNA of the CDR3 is TGTGCCAGCACCTCCGGGTCCCGAATGGACACTGAAGCTTTCTTT.